This is a list of T cell receptor beta chains from one sample in a study of T cell repertoires in cytomegalovirus infection. Their antigens remain unidentified. TCRdb analysed the reads with MiXCR anew, one entry per CDR3 protein. The sample has some 480,000 distinct CDR3 sequences, 25% to 35% seen once; the top ten hold roughly 16%. The source material was cultured PBMCs, sampled from culture after CMV antigen stimulation. These receptors were obtained from a human donor in good health (CMV status not recorded). Some clones in this sample may be carry-over from other donors' samples. The CDR3 runs from the conserved cysteine through the conserved F or W. Each record gives: clone size, V gene, J gene, CDR3 length, D gene, CDR3 DNA, CDR3 protein. The D gene is left open where the match is weak. Size values are once, few and many counts, or a class for expanded clones, and some rows have none.

abundance: few; v_gene: TRBV6-5; j_gene: TRBJ1-1; len: 14; d_gene: .; CDR3nt: TGTGCCAGCAGTTACGGGTTGCTGAGCACTGAAGCTTTCTTT; CDR3aa: CASSYGLLSTEAFF
abundance: few; v_gene: TRBV12-5; j_gene: TRBJ2-1; len: 13; d_gene: .; CDR3nt: TGTGCTAGTGCCCGCGGGGCCTACAATGAGCAGTTCTTC; CDR3aa: CASARGAYNEQFF
abundance: .; v_gene: TRBV7-2; j_gene: TRBJ2-3; len: 15; d_gene: TRBD2; CDR3nt: TGTGCCAGCAGCTACAGCGGGGTGCCCACAGATACGCAGTATTTT; CDR3aa: CASSYSGVPTDTQYF
abundance: .; v_gene: TRBV27; j_gene: TRBJ2-6; len: 19; d_gene: TRBD1; CDR3nt: TGTGCCAGCAGTTCCCCGCCGGGACAGGGTTACTCTGGGGCCAACGTCCTGACTTTC; CDR3aa: CASSSPPGQGYSGANVLTF
abundance: .; v_gene: TRBV27; j_gene: TRBJ2-3; len: 12; d_gene: .; CDR3nt: TGTGCCAGCAGTTCGGCCGATCGTACGCAGTATTTT; CDR3aa: CASSSADRTQYF
abundance: few; v_gene: TRBV7-2; j_gene: TRBJ1-2; len: 13; d_gene: .; CDR3nt: TGTGCCAGCAGCTTTGGGGGAACGAATGGCTACACCTTC; CDR3aa: CASSFGGTNGYTF
abundance: many; v_gene: TRBV7-2; j_gene: TRBJ2-7; len: 13; d_gene: .; CDR3nt: TGTGCCAGCAGCTTTACGGAGGCCTACGAGCAGTACTTC; CDR3aa: CASSFTEAYEQYF
abundance: .; v_gene: TRBV27; j_gene: TRBJ2-5; len: 15; d_gene: TRBD2; CDR3nt: TGTGCCAGCAGTTCGGGACTAGCGGGACAAGAGACCCAGTACTTC; CDR3aa: CASSSGLAGQETQYF
abundance: .; v_gene: TRBV7-6; j_gene: TRBJ2-3; len: 12; d_gene: .; CDR3nt: TGTGCCAGCAGCTTTGGTAGCGAGGGGCAGTATTTT; CDR3aa: CASSFGSEGQYF
abundance: few; v_gene: TRBV6-2/TRBV6-3; j_gene: TRBJ2-2; len: 17; d_gene: TRBD2; CDR3nt: TGTGCCAGCAGTTACAGGCCTAGCGGGCAAAACACCGGGGAGCTGTTTTTT; CDR3aa: CASSYRPSGQNTGELFF
abundance: many; v_gene: TRBV7-2; j_gene: TRBJ2-2; len: 15; d_gene: TRBD1; CDR3nt: TGTGCCAGCAGTTACAGGGGGCGGGACACCGGGGAGCTGTTTTTT; CDR3aa: CASSYRGRDTGELFF
abundance: few; v_gene: TRBV27; j_gene: TRBJ1-4; len: 12; d_gene: .; CDR3nt: TGTGCCAGCAGTTCCCTGAATGAAAAACTGTTTTTT; CDR3aa: CASSSLNEKLFF
abundance: few; v_gene: TRBV6-8; j_gene: TRBJ2-1; len: 15; d_gene: TRBD1; CDR3nt: TGTGCCAGCGGGGACAGGGAAATCTCCTACAATGAGCAGTTCTTC; CDR3aa: CASGDREISYNEQFF
abundance: .; v_gene: TRBV6-1; j_gene: TRBJ2-7; len: 18; d_gene: TRBD2; CDR3nt: TGTGCCAGCGGTTCACGGGGACTAGCGGGAGGATTGATTTACGAGCAGTACTTC; CDR3aa: CASGSRGLAGGLIYEQYF
abundance: .; v_gene: TRBV6-1; j_gene: TRBJ2-2; len: 15; d_gene: TRBD1; CDR3nt: TGTGCCAGTAAAACCGGGACAGGGGTCGCCGGGGAGCTGTTTTTT; CDR3aa: CASKTGTGVAGELFF
abundance: .; v_gene: TRBV7-9; j_gene: TRBJ2-3; len: 15; d_gene: .; CDR3nt: TGTGCCAGCAGCTTAGCCAGGGGAGGCACAGATACGCAGTATTTT; CDR3aa: CASSLARGGTDTQYF
abundance: few; v_gene: TRBV5-4; j_gene: TRBJ2-2; len: 15; d_gene: .; CDR3nt: TGTGCCAGCTACGCAACGGGCCGGAACACCGGGGAGCTGTTTTTT; CDR3aa: CASYATGRNTGELFF
abundance: few; v_gene: TRBV19; j_gene: TRBJ2-6; len: 19; d_gene: TRBD1; CDR3nt: TGTGCCAGTACGAGACAGGGACGATTGAAACCGTCTGGGGCCAACGTCCTGACTTTC; CDR3aa: CASTRQGRLKPSGANVLTF
abundance: .; v_gene: TRBV11-2; j_gene: TRBJ2-3; len: 14; d_gene: .; CDR3nt: TGTGCCAGCAGCCTCGGACTAACTTTAGATACGCAGTATTTT; CDR3aa: CASSLGLTLDTQYF
abundance: many; v_gene: TRBV6-1; j_gene: TRBJ1-2; len: 14; d_gene: .; CDR3nt: TGTGCCAGCAGTCGATCGGAGGGGGACTATGGCTACACCTTC; CDR3aa: CASSRSEGDYGYTF
abundance: .; v_gene: TRBV7-2; j_gene: TRBJ2-5; len: 18; d_gene: TRBD2; CDR3nt: TGTGCCAGCAGCTTTCGTCTAGCGGGAGGGCCGTACCAAGAGACCCAGTACTTC; CDR3aa: CASSFRLAGGPYQETQYF
abundance: .; v_gene: TRBV12-3/TRBV12-4; j_gene: TRBJ1-2; len: 14; d_gene: .; CDR3nt: TGTGCCAGCAGTTCCAGGGTACTGGGCTATGGCTACACCTTC; CDR3aa: CASSSRVLGYGYTF
abundance: .; v_gene: TRBV2; j_gene: TRBJ2-3; len: 16; d_gene: TRBD2; CDR3nt: TGTGCCAGCAGTGGATTTGGCGGGAGGGGATCGAATACGCAGTATTTT; CDR3aa: CASSGFGGRGSNTQYF
abundance: few; v_gene: TRBV7-2; j_gene: TRBJ2-5; len: 14; d_gene: .; CDR3nt: TGTGCCAGCAGCCCAGGGGGGGGGCGAGAGACCCAGTACTTC; CDR3aa: CASSPGGGRETQYF
abundance: .; v_gene: TRBV7-9; j_gene: TRBJ2-3; len: 16; d_gene: .; CDR3nt: TGTGCCAGCAGCCCACCGGGGTCGGGAAGGGATGATACGCAGTATTTT; CDR3aa: CASSPPGSGRDDTQYF
abundance: many; v_gene: TRBV7-2; j_gene: TRBJ1-5; len: 12; d_gene: .; CDR3nt: TGTGCCAGCAGCTTAGCTCATCAGCCCCAGCATTTT; CDR3aa: CASSLAHQPQHF
abundance: .; v_gene: TRBV11-1; j_gene: TRBJ2-2; len: 15; d_gene: .; CDR3nt: TGTGCCAGCAGCATTAGACAGGAGAACACCGGGGAGCTGTTTTTT; CDR3aa: CASSIRQENTGELFF
abundance: few; v_gene: TRBV7-2; j_gene: TRBJ2-3; len: 14; d_gene: TRBD2; CDR3nt: TGTGCCAGCAGCCCCACTAGCGTCAGAGATACGCAGTATTTT; CDR3aa: CASSPTSVRDTQYF
abundance: .; v_gene: TRBV7-2; j_gene: TRBJ1-1; len: 15; d_gene: .; CDR3nt: TGTGCCAGCAGCTGGGACGAGTCCATGAACACTGAAGCTTTCTTT; CDR3aa: CASSWDESMNTEAFF
abundance: few; v_gene: TRBV5-4; j_gene: TRBJ1-1; len: 14; d_gene: .; CDR3nt: TGTGCCAGCAGCTGGGGGTCCCCCGGGACTGAAGCTTTCTTT; CDR3aa: CASSWGSPGTEAFF
abundance: few; v_gene: TRBV10-3; j_gene: TRBJ2-7; len: 15; d_gene: .; CDR3nt: TGTGCCATCAGGGGCAAAGCGCGCGATGACTACGAGCAGTACTTC; CDR3aa: CAIRGKARDDYEQYF
abundance: .; v_gene: TRBV2; j_gene: TRBJ2-7; len: 14; d_gene: .; CDR3nt: TGTGCCAGCAGTAGCGGACCCCCAGCCTACGAGCAGTACTTC; CDR3aa: CASSSGPPAYEQYF
abundance: .; v_gene: TRBV12-3/TRBV12-4; j_gene: TRBJ1-2; len: 13; d_gene: TRBD1; CDR3nt: TGTGCCAGCAGTTTACGGGACAGGGGACGAGACACCTTC; CDR3aa: CASSLRDRGRDTF
abundance: many; v_gene: TRBV7-2; j_gene: TRBJ2-3; len: 16; d_gene: .; CDR3nt: TGTGCCAGCAGCTCCGAGGGTGGGAGTGCACCAGATACGCAGTATTTT; CDR3aa: CASSSEGGSAPDTQYF
abundance: many; v_gene: TRBV7-9; j_gene: TRBJ1-2; len: 13; d_gene: .; CDR3nt: TGTGCCAGCAGCAGTGGGACGGAAAATGGCTACACCTTC; CDR3aa: CASSSGTENGYTF
abundance: .; v_gene: TRBV27; j_gene: TRBJ1-1; len: 14; d_gene: TRBD1; CDR3nt: TGTGCCAGCAGTTTATTTGGACAGGGCGCTGAAGCTTTCTTT; CDR3aa: CASSLFGQGAEAFF
abundance: few; v_gene: TRBV7-2; j_gene: TRBJ1-1; len: 14; d_gene: .; CDR3nt: TGTGCCAGCAGCCGGAAGGCGGATTCCGCTGAAGCTTTCTTT; CDR3aa: CASSRKADSAEAFF
abundance: .; v_gene: TRBV6-2/TRBV6-3; j_gene: TRBJ2-6; len: 13; d_gene: .; CDR3nt: TGTGCCATCCGCCTCTCTGGGGCCAACGTCCTGACTTTC; CDR3aa: CAIRLSGANVLTF
abundance: many; v_gene: TRBV28; j_gene: TRBJ1-5; len: 15; d_gene: TRBD1; CDR3nt: TGTGCCAGCAGTTTCCTAACAGGGGGTGGTCAGCCCCAGCATTTT; CDR3aa: CASSFLTGGGQPQHF
abundance: .; v_gene: TRBV12-3/TRBV12-4; j_gene: TRBJ2-2; len: 13; d_gene: TRBD2; CDR3nt: TGTGCCAGCAGGTGGACTAGTCCCGGGGAGCTGTTTTTT; CDR3aa: CASRWTSPGELFF
abundance: .; v_gene: TRBV3-1; j_gene: TRBJ1-6; len: 15; d_gene: .; CDR3nt: TGTGCCAGCAGCCAAGATTACGGGTCTCGATCACCCCTCCACTTT; CDR3aa: CASSQDYGSRSPLHF
abundance: .; v_gene: TRBV19; j_gene: TRBJ2-1; len: 15; d_gene: TRBD2; CDR3nt: TGTGCCAGTAGTCCCCCTAGCGGGAGGCTCAATGAGCAGTTCTTC; CDR3aa: CASSPPSGRLNEQFF